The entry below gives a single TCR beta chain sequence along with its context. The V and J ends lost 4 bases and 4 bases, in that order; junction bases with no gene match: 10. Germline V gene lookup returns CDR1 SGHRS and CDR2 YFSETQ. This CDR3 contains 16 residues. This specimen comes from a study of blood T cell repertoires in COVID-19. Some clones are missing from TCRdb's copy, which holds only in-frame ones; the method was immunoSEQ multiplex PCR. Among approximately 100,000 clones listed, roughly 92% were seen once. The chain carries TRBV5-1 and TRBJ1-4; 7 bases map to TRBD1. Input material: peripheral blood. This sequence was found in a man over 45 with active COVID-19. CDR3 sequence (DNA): TGCGCCAGCAGCACCTCTGGACAGGAGAATAATGAAAAACTGTTTTTT. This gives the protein CASSTSGQENNEKLFF. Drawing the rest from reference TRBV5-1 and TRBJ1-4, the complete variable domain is KAGVTQTPRYLIKTRGQQVTLSCSPISGHRSVSWYQQTPGQGLQFLFEYFSETQRNKGNFPGRFSGRQFSNSRSEMNVSTLELGDSALYLCASSTSGQENNEKLFFGSGTQLSVL.